The 29 T cell receptor beta chains listed next were all sequenced from one sample in a study of blood T cell repertoires in COVID-19. The assay was immunoSEQ multiplex PCR, and TCRdb's table has in-frame clones only and misses some. The sample has 130,000 to 150,000 clones; 88% are singletons. Sequenced: peripheral blood. These receptors came from a man between 70 and 80 years old with acute or convalescent COVID-19.

The rearrangement joins TRBV18 to TRBJ1-2, with D possibly TRBD1 on 5 matching bases. Germline V gene lookup returns CDR1 KGHSH and CDR2 LQKENI. The V and J ends lost 3 bases and 5 bases respectively, with 13 bases between them. CDR3 length: 14 residues. The CDR3 protein is CASSPADMSYGYTF. The CDR3 DNA sequence: TGTGCCAGCTCACCTGCGGACATGAGTTATGGCTACACCTTC.

The chain links TRBV6-5 to TRBJ1-2; TRBD1 matches 11 bases. V lost 7 bases, J lost 4 bases, and 5 bases stayed unmatched. Per the germline V gene, CDR1 is MNHEY and CDR2 is SVGAGI. The CDR3 is 14 amino acids. The CDR3 loop reads CASTYGQGAYGYTF. CDR3 DNA: TGTGCCAGCACCTACGGACAGGGGGCCTATGGCTACACCTTC.

This clone appeared a single time. This sequence joins TRBV27 and TRBJ1-4, with D tentatively TRBD1 (5 bases). From germline, CDR1 is MNHEY and CDR2 SMNVEV (reference sequence). Between the trimmed V and J ends, which lost 5 bases and 7 bases, there was a span of 20 bases. CDR3 size: 16 residues. DNA of the CDR3: TGTGCCAGCAGTCGCCTGGGGGGGATTCTTGCTGAAAAACTGTTTTTT. Translating gives CASSRLGGILAEKLFF.

This clone was observed a single time. CDR3 residues: CAISDSGQGNYGYTF. CDR3 sequence (DNA): TGTGCCATCAGTGACTCGGGACAGGGAAACTATGGCTACACCTTC. The chain couples TRBV10-3 to TRBJ1-2; 9 nucleotides match TRBD1. There are 15 residues in the CDR3. The junction had 4 bases not matched to a gene; V was cut back by 3 bases and J by 2 bases. Germline-derived CDR1 and CDR2 are ENHRY and SYGVKD.

This clone was recorded once. This chain joins TRBV5-1 and TRBJ2-1, with 8 bases lining up with TRBD2. This CDR3 is built from 16 residues. V shed 0 bases, J shed 8 bases, and the junction held 10 bases outside the gene matches. CDR1 and CDR2 from the germline V gene are SGHRS and YFSETQ. CDR3 coding DNA: TGCGCCAGCAGCTTGGCCACTAGCGGACTCTCTCATGAGCAGTTCTTC. It codes for CASSLATSGLSHEQFF.

This clone was detected only once. V and J are TRBV3-1 (or the pseudogene TRBV3-2) and TRBJ1-2; TRBD1 aligns across 10 bases. This CDR3 is built from 16 residues. Germline lookup yields CDR1 LGHDT and CDR2 YNNKEL (reference sequence). Unmatched junction bases numbered 7, after V lost 4 bases and J lost 2 bases. CDR3 region: CASSRSDRGQNYGYTF. CDR3 nucleotides: TGTGCCAGCAGCCGTTCCGACAGGGGGCAAAACTATGGCTACACCTTC.

The rearrangement links TRBV5-1 to TRBJ1-2, with TRBD1 matching over 8 bases. The CDR3 is made up of 15 amino acids. V lost 0 bases and J lost 3; bases outside the gene matches: 4. From germline, CDR1 is SGHRS and CDR2 YFSETQ. The chain's CDR3 is CASSLAQGGDYGYTF. Here the CDR3 DNA reads TGCGCCAGCAGCTTGGCACAGGGGGGAGACTATGGCTACACCTTC.

The chain employs TRBV7-2 and TRBJ1-1, with D possibly TRBD1 on 5 matching bases. The V and J ends lost 2 bases and 4 bases respectively, with 14 bases between them. CDR1 is SGHTA and CDR2 is FQGNSA in the germline V gene. This CDR3 is 15 amino acids long. The CDR3 bases are TGTGCCAGCAGCTTATCCAGGGCGGGGAGCACTGAAGCTTTCTTT. Encoded protein: CASSLSRAGSTEAFF.

The gene calls are TRBV7-9 and TRBJ2-7; 9 bases line up with TRBD1. Trimming removed 7 bases from V and 2 bases from J; junction bases left unmatched: 9. In germline, CDR1 is SEHNR, CDR2 FQNEAQ (reference sequence). The CDR3 contains 15 residues. DNA for the CDR3: TGTGCCAGCAACGCCCCGGGACAGGGAACCTACGAGCAGTACTTC. It specifies CASNAPGQGTYEQYF.

This clone was seen more than once but under ten times. This chain connects TRBV6-5 to TRBJ1-1; D is perhaps TRBD1 (6 bases). Germline V gene lookup returns CDR1 MNHEY and CDR2 SVGAGI. The CDR3 sequence is 15 residues long. V was cut by 6 bases and J by 0 bases, with 14 bases left in between. CDR3 sequence: CASRAGDMLNTEAFF. In DNA form, the CDR3 reads TGTGCCAGCAGGGCCGGGGACATGCTGAACACTGAAGCTTTCTTT.

This clone was observed a handful of times. This rearrangement joins TRBV5-1 to TRBJ1-1; no definite D call. CDR3 size: 15 residues. V shed 4 bases and J shed 0 bases, with 13 bases lying between them. Germline CDR1 SGHRS, CDR2 YFSETQ. The CDR3 reads CASSDGGVMNTEAFF. The CDR3 nucleotides are TGCGCCAGCAGCGATGGAGGTGTCATGAACACTGAAGCTTTCTTT.

This clone was observed a single time. The chain has TRBV5-1 and TRBJ2-2, with D unclear. CDR1 is SGHRS, CDR2 YFSETQ, per germline. The CDR3 extends over 18 amino acids. V was trimmed by 4 bases and J by 3 bases, leaving 22 bases between them. CDR3 in amino acids: CASSRRILHSRDTGELFF. The CDR3 DNA reads TGCGCCAGCAGCCGACGTATACTCCACTCCCGGGACACCGGGGAGCTGTTTTTT.

This chain's CDR3 is CASRNTGSNEKLFF. The CDR3 DNA follows: TGTGCCAGCAGGAATACAGGGTCTAATGAAAAACTGTTTTTT. The chain recombines TRBV6-5 with TRBJ1-4; D might be TRBD1 (6 bases). With 6 bases removed from V and 3 bases from J, the gap between germline ends came to 11 bases. CDR1 and CDR2 (germline): MNHEY, SVGAGI. The CDR3 totals 14 residues.

The CDR3 is CASSSVQPVEQYF. The CDR3 DNA is TGTGCCAGTAGTTCCGTCCAACCGGTGGAGCAGTACTTC. The chain joins TRBV19 to TRBJ2-7, with D unclear. This CDR3 has 13 residues. V was cut by 5 bases and J by 7 bases, with 15 bases left in between. Germline lookup yields CDR1 LNHDA and CDR2 SQIVND (reference sequence).

V usage is TRBV28 and J usage is TRBJ1-1; perhaps TRBD1 as D (6 bases). Trimming removed 2 bases at V and 8 bases at J, with 15 bases between. This CDR3 is 14 amino acids long. The germline V gene has CDR1 MDHEN and CDR2 SYDVKM. This chain's CDR3 is CASSLETGTVEAFF. In DNA form, the CDR3 reads TGTGCCAGCAGTTTAGAGACAGGTACGGTAGAAGCTTTCTTT.

The chain joins TRBV7-3 to TRBJ1-1; D call uncertain. The CDR3 loop spans 13 amino acids. Germline V CDR1 and CDR2: SGHTA, FQGTGA. Trimming took off 1 base at V and 1 base at J, with 4 bases between the two ends. CDR3 DNA: TGTGCCAGCAGCTTAATACAGAACACTGAAGCTTTCTTT. Its translation: CASSLIQNTEAFF.

The chain couples TRBV7-2 to TRBJ2-3; TRBD2 agrees at 13 bases. Germline lookup yields CDR1 SGHTA and CDR2 FQGNSA. The V and J ends lost 3 bases and 4 bases, in that order; junction bases with no gene match: 4. The CDR3 covers 16 residues. CDR3 coding DNA: TGTGCCAGCAGCTTGCAAGGGACTAGCGGGGCAGATACGCAGTATTTT. This sequence encodes CASSLQGTSGADTQYF. Full variable domain (remainder filled in from reference TRBV7-2 and TRBJ2-3): GAGVSQSPSNKVTEKGKDVELRCDPISGHTALYWYRQSLGQGLEFLIYFQGNSAPDKSGLPSDRFSAERTGGSVSTLTIQRTQQEDSAVYLCASSLQGTSGADTQYFGPGTRLTVL.

The chain carries TRBV28 and TRBJ2-4; 10 nucleotides agree with TRBD1. Germline V lookup: CDR1 MDHEN, CDR2 SYDVKM. CDR3 length equals 15 residues. V was pared by 3 bases and J by 9 bases, with 8 bases of the junction left unmatched. CDR3 protein: CASSFAGTGASIQYF. CDR3 DNA sequence: TGTGCCAGCAGTTTCGCCGGGACAGGGGCTAGCATTCAGTACTTC.

The count of this clone is one. CDR3 amino acids: CASSFTSGGDEQFF. The CDR3 bases are TGTGCCAGCAGCTTTACTAGCGGGGGGGATGAGCAGTTCTTC. The chain has TRBV7-2 and TRBJ2-1; 13 positions match TRBD2. The V gene end was trimmed by 3 bases and the J gene end by 8 bases; junction bases not matched to a gene: 1. The CDR3 has 14 residues. Germline V lookup: CDR1 SGHTA, CDR2 FQGNSA.

This chain links TRBV6-4 with TRBJ2-7; 7 bases map to TRBD1. V lost 5 bases and J lost 3; bases outside the gene matches: 4. This CDR3 comprises 13 residues. CDR1 MRHNA and CDR2 SNTAGT come from the germline V gene. CDR3 coding DNA: TGTGCCAGCAGTCTGGACAGGAACTACGAGCAGTACTTC. It codes for CASSLDRNYEQYF.

The rearrangement joins TRBV10-3 to TRBJ2-5; perhaps TRBD2 as D (5 bases). This CDR3 contains 17 residues. The germline V and J ends were trimmed by 3 bases and 1 base, with 18 bases remaining between them. Germline CDR1 is ENHRY and CDR2 is SYGVKD. CDR3 residues: CAISEPGVPGVQETQYF. CDR3 in DNA: TGTGCCATCAGTGAACCCGGGGTTCCCGGGGTCCAAGAGACCCAGTACTTC.

V usage is TRBV3-1 (or the pseudogene TRBV3-2) and J usage is TRBJ2-2; the D gene is possibly TRBD2 (7 bases). Trimming removed 3 bases at V and 1 base at J, with 12 bases between. Germline V lookup: CDR1 LGHDT, CDR2 YNNKEL (reference sequence). The CDR3 sequence is 16 residues long. CDR3 amino acids: CASSHGGARNTGELFF. The CDR3 DNA reads TGTGCCAGCAGCCATGGGGGGGCTCGGAACACCGGGGAGCTGTTTTTT.

This clone was found once. The rearrangement uses TRBV19 and TRBJ2-2; 10 nucleotides agree with TRBD2. The CDR3 consists of 15 residues. From germline, CDR1 is LNHDA and CDR2 SQIVND (reference sequence). J was trimmed by 5 bases and V by 5 bases; bases with no gene match: 5. CDR3 sequence (DNA): TGTGCCAGTAGTCTACTAGCGGGAACAACCGGGGAGCTGTTTTTT. This encodes CASSLLAGTTGELFF.

The chain employs TRBV19 and TRBJ2-3; 8 bases line up with TRBD2. The CDR3 runs to 16 residues. CDR1 and CDR2 (germline): LNHDA, SQIVND (reference sequence). With V trimmed by 5 bases and J by 4 bases, 11 bases remained unmatched. CDR3 sequence reads: CASSFPRGGRADTQYF. The DNA for the CDR3 is TGTGCCAGTAGTTTCCCCCGGGGGGGCAGGGCAGATACGCAGTATTTT. Full variable domain (rest looked up from reference TRBV19 and TRBJ2-3): DGGITQSPKYLFRKEGQNVTLSCEQNLNHDAMYWYRQDPGQGLRLIYYSQIVNDFQKGDIAEGYSVSREKKESFPLTVTSAQKNPTAFYLCASSFPRGGRADTQYFGPGTRLTVL.

In its sample, this clone was seen once. The chain is built from TRBV5-1 and TRBJ1-2; 9 bases line up with TRBD1. Losses at the gene ends were 2 bases for V and 7 bases for J; bases not matched to a gene: 6. The V gene's germline CDR1 is SGHRS and CDR2 YFSETQ. The CDR3 totals 14 residues. For the CDR3, the DNA is TGCGCCAGCAGCTTCGGACAGGGGAGGGGTGGCTACACCTTC. Its protein product is CASSFGQGRGGYTF.

The chain has TRBV5-8 and TRBJ2-7, with D possibly being TRBD2 (6 bases). V dropped 7 bases and J dropped 12 bases, with 17 bases sitting between them. CDR1 is SGHTS, CDR2 YDEGEE, per germline. This CDR3 is 11 amino acids long. DNA of the CDR3: TGTGCCAGCGGGACCCCCTACGGGGGGTACTTC. Encoded protein: CASGTPYGGYF. Together with reference TRBV5-8 and TRBJ2-7, the CDR3 gives the full variable domain: EAGVTQSPTHLIKTRGQQATLRCSPISGHTSVYWYQQALGLGLQFLLWYDEGEERNRGNFPPRFSGRQFPNYSSELNVNALELEDSALYLCASGTPYGGYFGPGTRLTVT.

The CDR3 bases are TGTGCCAGCAGTGGAGGTAGGGACAGGGGGAACACTGAAGCTTTCTTT. Translation: CASSGGRDRGNTEAFF. This chain joins TRBV6-4 and TRBJ1-1; 10 bases are a match to TRBD1. The V segment lost 4 bases and the J segment 1 base; nucleotides outside the gene matches: 6. CDR1 is MRHNA, CDR2 SNTAGT, per germline. The CDR3 length is 16 residues.

V gene TRBV5-8 combines with J gene TRBJ2-5; TRBD1 aligns across 7 bases. V lost 0 bases and J lost 0; bases outside the gene matches: 5. This CDR3 spans 16 amino acids. Germline V gene data show CDR1 as SGHTS and CDR2 as YDEGEE. The CDR3 sequence: CASSLGQGMYQETQYF. The CDR3 DNA is TGTGCCAGCAGCTTGGGACAGGGAATGTACCAAGAGACCCAGTACTTC.

The gene calls are TRBV5-1 and TRBJ2-7; TRBD1 matches 7 bases. V shed 2 bases, J shed 1 base, and the junction held 3 bases outside the gene matches. CDR3 length: 14 residues. Germline lookup yields CDR1 SGHRS and CDR2 YFSETQ. The CDR3: CASSFGTASYEQYF. The CDR3 coding sequence is TGCGCCAGCAGCTTCGGGACAGCATCCTACGAGCAGTACTTC.